The 2 T cell receptor beta chains presented below share a single source sample, sequenced in a study of blood T cells in healthy people across ages. Alongside a J-beta primer mix, a sample-barcoded 5' primer served in a second PCR lasting about 7 to 12 cycles. TCRdb analysed the 5' RACE reads with MiXCR anew, one entry per CDR3 protein. There are over 1,200,000 distinct CDR3 sequences in the sample; around 59% occur only once, and 6.5% to 8.5% lies in the top ten. Specimen: blood. These receptor sequences come from a man younger than 35 in good health.

This clonotype was observed a few times. The chain combines TRBV15 with TRBJ2-3; 8 positions match TRBD1. Germline-derived CDR1 and CDR2 are LNHNV and YYDKDF (reference sequence). V was clipped by 5 bases and J by 2 bases; unmatched bases: 9. This CDR3 comprises 16 residues. The CDR3 sequence is CATSGTRTGYTDTQYF. As DNA, the CDR3 is TGTGCCACCAGCGGCACAAGGACAGGGTACACAGATACGCAGTATTTT.

This chain uses TRBV2 with TRBJ1-2; D perhaps matches TRBD1 (6 bases). CDR1 SNHLY and CDR2 FYNNEI come from the germline V gene. Trimming took off 4 bases at V and 8 bases at J, with 17 bases between the two ends. The CDR3 length is 14 residues. CDR3 sequence: CASSGRRTAIGYTF. Written as DNA, the CDR3 is TGTGCCAGCAGTGGTCGCAGGACAGCCATCGGCTACACCTTC. The complete variable domain, with remaining parts taken from reference TRBV2 and TRBJ1-2, reads EPEVTQTPSHQVTQMGQEVILRCVPISNHLYFYWYRQILGQKVEFLVSFYNNEISEKSEIFDDQFSVERPDGSNFTLKIRSTKLEDSAMYFCASSGRRTAIGYTFGSGTRLTVV.